The rows below give T cell receptor beta chains drawn from one sample of a study of CD8 T cells in ankylosing spondylitis. TCRdb processed the 5' RACE reads anew with MiXCR; each CDR3 protein has one entry. This table has under 150,000 distinct CDR3 sequences, roughly 15% appearing once. Sequencing was carried out using blood, either unsorted or a sorted T cell fraction (not recorded which). The receptors shown here come from a female donor with ankylosing spondylitis or in good health (not recorded which). CDR3s include the opening cysteine and the closing phenylalanine or tryptophan.

>23|TRBV7-2|TRBJ2-1
CASSLSKSGGKAGVFSSYNEQFF
>15|TRBV4-1|TRBJ2-1
CASSQDRPAYNEQFF
>13|TRBV30|TRBJ1-2
CACKGARGYGYTF
>13|TRBV7-9|TRBJ1-2
CASSFPGIDGYTF
>16|TRBV6-1|TRBJ1-6
CASRMTINSYNSPLHF
>15|TRBV5-1|TRBJ1-5
CASSLEVGGDQPQHF
>13|TRBV5-1|TRBJ2-1
CASSSTRGNEQFF
>11|TRBV29-1|TRBJ2-7
CSVGRGYEQYF
>15|TRBV30|TRBJ1-5
CAWSVRGGLRQPQHF
>16|TRBV25-1|TRBJ1-1
CASRGQGALRFTEAFF
>14|TRBV20-1|TRBJ2-1
CSARDPAQAKGQFF
>11|TRBV7-9|TRBJ2-1
CASSLGSSSDF
>13|TRBV28|TRBJ1-1
CASTQRQNTEAFF
>14|TRBV20-1|TRBJ2-7
CSATPGANSYEQYF
>14|TRBV20-1|TRBJ2-1
CSAIERTSGRERAF
>20|TRBV12-3/TRBV12-4|TRBJ2-2
CASRLRPFLAGGLNTGELFF
>16|TRBV18|TRBJ2-7
CASSPSLAGVSYEQYF
>23|TRBV7-6|TRBJ2-5
CASSLYTLIVSAQHGLLQETQYF
>17|TRBV20-1|TRBJ1-5
CSARAPNRAVLDQPQHF
>16|TRBV14|TRBJ2-1
CASSQGWTGAYNEQFF
>14|TRBV20-1|TRBJ1-5
CSVSGQGYNQPQHF
>12|TRBV12-3/TRBV12-4|TRBJ2-3
CASSSGLAGAYF
>14|TRBV12-3/TRBV12-4|TRBJ2-5
CASSSGVDQETQYF
>17|TRBV7-9|TRBJ1-1
CASSFSGAGRGNTEAFF
>15|TRBV7-9|TRBJ1-3
CASSPQGGSGNTIYF
>13|TRBV5-5|TRBJ1-5
CASKGTGNQPQHF
>13|TRBV20-1|TRBJ2-7
CSAIVPGPGRQYF
>13|TRBV2|TRBJ1-5
CASRATGNQPQHF
>14|TRBV10-3|TRBJ2-1
CAISEESSYNEQFF
>15|TRBV15|TRBJ1-5
CATSRDAGSYQPQHF
>12|TRBV25-1|TRBJ2-3
CASSGFTDTQYF
>15|TRBV20-1|TRBJ2-7
CSASPTGGSHYEQYF
>14|TRBV12-3/TRBV12-4|TRBJ2-1
CASSPDRVEDEQFF
>14|TRBV15|TRBJ2-5
CATSRGGLPETQYF
>12|TRBV20-1|TRBJ2-7
CSARPGAGEQYF
>14|TRBV5-1|TRBJ2-7
CASSEQGSSYEQYF
>15|TRBV6-1|TRBJ2-1
CASRSPGQGYNEQFF
>14|TRBV12-5|TRBJ1-6
CASGLHDYNSPLHF
>14|TRBV7-2|TRBJ2-3
CASSTSGSTDTQYF
>16|TRBV20-1|TRBJ2-1
CSARDWDKRNYNEQFF